These 3 T cell receptor beta chains were all obtained from the same sample, sequenced in a study of blood T cells in healthy people across ages. Primed by a sample-barcoded 5' primer and a J-beta primer mix, a second PCR proceeded for 7 to 11 cycles. TCRdb reprocessed the 5' RACE reads with MiXCR, giving one entry per CDR3 protein. The sample has around 870,000 distinct CDR3 sequences; 29% are singletons. Sequenced material: blood. The source of these receptors is a woman of 80 years or more in good health.

This clonotype has only a few counts. V usage is TRBV5-1 and J usage is TRBJ1-5; the D is unclear. Per the germline V gene, CDR1 is SGHRS and CDR2 is YFSETQ. The V gene lost 0 bases and the J gene lost 2 bases, with 9 bases spanning the gap. This CDR3 has 15 residues. The CDR3 spells CASSLDGLGNQPQHF. The CDR3 DNA sequence: TGCGCCAGCAGCTTGGACGGACTGGGCAATCAGCCCCAGCATTTT.

With regard to this clonotype: With a much larger clone just one base away, this may be a read error. The V call is TRBV5-1, the J call TRBJ2-3; possible D gene TRBD2, 5 bases. V was shortened by 2 bases and J by 5 bases, with 12 bases between the two germline ends. Germline assignment: CDR1 SGHRS and CDR2 YFSETQ. The CDR3 runs 14 residues. The CDR3 DNA reads TGCGCCAGCAGCTTACACAGCGGAGGAGATACGCAGTATTTT. Translation: CASSLHSGGDTQYF.

There are many counts of this clonotype. The CDR3 region has the DNA TGTGCCAGCAGTTTATATCGGGCAGGGGAAATGAATGGCTACACCTTC. Protein sequence: CASSLYRAGEMNGYTF. The chain uses TRBV27 and TRBJ1-2, with D possibly TRBD1 on 6 matching bases. The CDR3 is 16 amino acids. Looked up from germline, CDR1 is MNHEY and CDR2 is SMNVEV (reference sequence). V was clipped by 1 base and J by 6 bases, with 18 bases between them.